Listed below are T cell receptor beta chains from one sample, sequenced in a study of persistence of HIV-infected CD4 T cells. No antigens are known for them. Only in-frame clones appear in the TCRdb table, and some are missing; sequencing was by immunoSEQ multiplex PCR. Of over 35,000 clones in the sample, roughly nine tenths were seen once. The source material was CD4+ T cells sorted from PBMCs after approximately 19-hour stimulation, sampled from a patient who received antiretroviral therapy. These receptors all stem from an adult man with HIV who was CMV-seropositive. Each CDR3 is given with its conserved first and last residue. D genes are given only for firm matches. Not all rows give a size; the values are once, few, many and, for expanded clones, a class.

CASSFHSNNSPLHF	TGTGCCAGCAGTTTCCACTCCAATAATTCACCCCTCCACTTT	few	TRBV28	TRBJ1-6	NA
CSVRNRVGAEAFF	TGCAGCGTTCGGAACAGGGTCGGGGCTGAAGCTTTCTTT	NA	TRBV29-1	TRBJ1-1	NA
CASSLLHMNTEAFF	TGTGCCAGCAGCTTACTCCACATGAACACTGAAGCTTTCTTT	NA	TRBV7-2	TRBJ1-1	NA
CAWSVGSQPQHF	TGTGCCTGGAGTGTCGGGAGTCAGCCCCAGCATTTT	NA	TRBV30	TRBJ1-5	NA
CASSVRVGSGNTIYF	TGTGCCAGCAGCGTCCGGGTGGGCTCTGGAAACACCATATATTTT	NA	TRBV9	TRBJ1-3	NA
CASSSPGRGHEAEAFF	TGTGCCAGCAGTTCCCCAGGCAGGGGGCACGAGGCTGAAGCTTTCTTT	NA	TRBV28	TRBJ1-1	TRBD1
CASRAGTTSGGYTF	TGTGCCAGCAGGGCCGGGACAACAAGCGGTGGCTACACCTTC	NA	TRBV6-5	TRBJ1-2	NA
CASSLGVGTEAFF	TGTGCCAGCAGCTTAGGGGTCGGCACTGAAGCTTTCTTT	NA	TRBV6-4	TRBJ1-1	NA
CASSAHRGFGNTIYF	TGTGCCAGCAGTGCGCACAGGGGGTTTGGAAACACCATATATTTT	NA	TRBV6-6	TRBJ1-3	TRBD1
CSVELTVNTEAFF	TGCAGCGTTGAATTGACAGTGAACACTGAAGCTTTCTTT	NA	TRBV29-1	TRBJ1-1	NA
CASGRTGVGGEKLFF	TGTGCCAGCGGAAGGACAGGGGTAGGTGGCGAAAAACTGTTTTTT	NA	TRBV28	TRBJ1-4	TRBD1
CASSPPTGVNSPLHF	TGTGCCAGCTCACCACCTACAGGGGTAAATTCACCCCTCCACTTT	NA	TRBV18	TRBJ1-6	TRBD1
CASSPYGQGYEQYF	TGTGCCAGCTCACCCTACGGCCAGGGCTACGAGCAGTACTTC	NA	TRBV18	TRBJ2-7	NA
CASSRTGFTYEQYF	TGTGCCAGCAGCCGGACAGGCTTCACCTACGAGCAGTACTTC	NA	TRBV7-3	TRBJ2-7	TRBD1
CASSLGAYTEAFF	TGTGCCAGCAGTTTAGGGGCTTACACTGAAGCTTTCTTT	NA	TRBV6-5	TRBJ1-1	NA
CASSPAGGRDTQYF	TGTGCCAGCAGCCCTGCGGGGGGGCGGGATACGCAGTATTTT	NA	TRBV14	TRBJ2-3	TRBD2
CASSKARTDRYNSPLHF	TGTGCCAGCAGCAAAGCCCGGACGGACCGCTATAATTCACCCCTCCACTTT	NA	TRBV21-1	TRBJ1-6	NA
CASSWTGQGTGELFF	TGCGCCAGCAGCTGGACAGGGCAGGGGACCGGGGAGCTGTTTTTT	once	TRBV4-1	TRBJ2-2	TRBD1
CASSSTGGNTIYF	TGCGCCAGCAGTTCAACAGGGGGAAACACCATATATTTT	NA	TRBV5-1	TRBJ1-3	NA
CANPRYYTGFAYEQYF	TGCGCCAACCCAAGGTACTATACAGGATTTGCCTACGAGCAGTACTTC	once	TRBV10-1	TRBJ2-7	NA
CASSLDVPGLTFYNEQFF	TGTGCCAGCAGCTTAGACGTACCGGGACTAACCTTCTACAATGAGCAGTTCTTC	NA	TRBV7-8	TRBJ2-1	TRBD2
CASSLPPDRGNQPQHF	TGTGCCAGCAGCCTTCCTCCCGACAGGGGCAATCAGCCCCAGCATTTT	NA	TRBV5-5	TRBJ1-5	TRBD1
CASSRDTRIGYGYTF	TGTGCCAGTAGTAGGGACACCCGCATTGGCTATGGCTACACCTTC	NA	TRBV19	TRBJ1-2	NA
CASSLGGAFTEAFF	TGTGCCAGCAGCTTAGGCGGGGCGTTCACTGAAGCTTTCTTT	NA	TRBV7-8	TRBJ1-1	NA
CASRGQGKGSGANVLTF	TGTGCCAGCAGGGGACAGGGAAAGGGCTCTGGGGCCAACGTCCTGACTTTC	NA	TRBV2	TRBJ2-6	TRBD1
CASQTQWDQNIQYF	TGTGCCAGCCAGACTCAGTGGGACCAAAACATTCAGTACTTC	NA	TRBV6-5	TRBJ2-4	NA
CASSPPRLAGPGELFF	TGTGCCAGCTCACCACCGCGACTAGCGGGGCCCGGGGAGCTGTTTTTT	NA	TRBV18	TRBJ2-2	TRBD2
CASSRTSGGVNEQFF	TGTGCCAGCAGCCGAACTAGCGGGGGGGTCAATGAGCAGTTCTTC	once	TRBV28	TRBJ2-1	TRBD2
CASSLASTDQPQHF	TGTGCCAGCAGCTTAGCATCGACAGATCAGCCCCAGCATTTT	NA	TRBV7-8	TRBJ1-5	NA
CASSRTGGASYEQYF	TGTGCCAGCAGTAGGACAGGGGGCGCGTCCTACGAGCAGTACTTC	NA	TRBV27	TRBJ2-7	TRBD1
CASSFSPGITEAFF	TGTGCCAGCAGCTTCTCTCCAGGAATCACTGAAGCTTTCTTT	NA	TRBV5-8	TRBJ1-1	NA
CASNFRGMNTEAFF	TGTGCCAGCAACTTCAGGGGCATGAACACTGAAGCTTTCTTT	NA	TRBV6-5	TRBJ1-1	NA
CASSPRGGDYNEQFF	TGTGCCAGCTCCCCGCGGGGGGGGGACTACAATGAGCAGTTCTTC	NA	TRBV2	TRBJ2-1	TRBD2
CASSGEFSPLHF	TGTGCCAGCAGTGGTGAATTTTCACCCCTCCACTTT	NA	TRBV6-6	TRBJ1-6	NA
CASSLDGGRSNQPQHF	TGCGCCAGCAGCTTGGATGGGGGGCGAAGCAATCAGCCCCAGCATTTT	NA	TRBV5-1	TRBJ1-5	NA
CASHQSGGNSPLHF	TGTGCCAGCCACCAGTCGGGCGGGAATTCACCCCTCCACTTT	NA	TRBV2	TRBJ1-6	NA
CASSLASGELNYEQYF	TGCGCCAGCAGCTTAGCTAGCGGGGAACTAAATTACGAGCAGTACTTC	NA	TRBV5-1	TRBJ2-7	TRBD2
CASSEWRDFTDTQYF	TGTGCCAGCAGTGAATGGCGGGACTTCACAGATACGCAGTATTTT	NA	TRBV25-1	TRBJ2-3	NA
CASRGGRQETQYF	TGTGCCAGCAGGGGGGGGCGCCAAGAGACCCAGTACTTC	NA	TRBV6-5	TRBJ2-5	NA
CASSPPSLLNTGELFF	TGTGCCAGCTCACCTCCTAGCCTACTGAACACCGGGGAGCTGTTTTTT	NA	TRBV18	TRBJ2-2	NA
CSVGTGGGSSEKLFF	TGCAGCGTTGGTACAGGGGGCGGTTCTAGTGAAAAACTGTTTTTT	NA	TRBV29-1	TRBJ1-4	TRBD1
CASSLEAGNTIYF	TGTGCCAGCAGCTTAGAGGCTGGAAACACCATATATTTT	NA	TRBV7-8	TRBJ1-3	NA
CASSYQTGGNSPLHF	TGTGCCAGCAGTTACCAGACAGGGGGAAATTCACCCCTCCACTTT	NA	TRBV6-2/TRBV6-3	TRBJ1-6	TRBD1
CASSAQGRNTGELFF	TGTGCCAGCAGTGCCCAGGGGCGGAACACCGGGGAGCTGTTTTTT	NA	TRBV2	TRBJ2-2	NA
CASSLNSGEGEKLFF	TGTGCCAGCAGCTTAAATTCAGGGGAGGGAGAAAAACTGTTTTTT	few	TRBV7-2	TRBJ1-4	NA
CASRSGNSNEQFF	TGTGCCAGCAGATCAGGGAATTCCAATGAGCAGTTCTTC	NA	TRBV12-3/TRBV12-4	TRBJ2-1	NA
CASTQGTGVGTEAFF	TGCGCCAGCACCCAAGGGACAGGGGTTGGCACTGAAGCTTTCTTT	NA	TRBV5-1	TRBJ1-1	TRBD1
CASSNPGLAAISSYEQYF	TGTGCCAGCAGTAACCCGGGACTAGCGGCGATTAGCTCCTACGAGCAGTACTTC	NA	TRBV9	TRBJ2-7	TRBD2
CASSLWGSTSTDTQYF	TGTGCCAGCAGCCTTTGGGGGTCAACTAGCACAGATACGCAGTATTTT	NA	TRBV3-1/TRBV3-2	TRBJ2-3	NA
CASSVLAGSYNEQFF	TGTGCCAGCAGTGTACTAGCGGGGTCCTACAATGAGCAGTTCTTC	NA	TRBV6-4	TRBJ2-1	TRBD2
CATGTGEITGELFF	TGTGCCACCGGGACAGGGGAGATCACCGGGGAGCTGTTTTTT	NA	TRBV24-1	TRBJ2-2	TRBD1
CASSYSIRTPNYGYTF	TGTGCCAGCAGTTACTCGATACGGACTCCGAACTATGGCTACACCTTC	NA	TRBV6-5	TRBJ1-2	NA